The 2 T cell receptor beta chains presented below share a single source sample, sequenced in a study of T cell responses to AZD1222 COVID-19 vaccine. Profiling relied on immunoSEQ multiplex PCR, and the TCRdb table lists in-frame clones only, not all of them. The sample records some 130,000 clones, about 93% being singletons. The input for sequencing was peripheral blood, taken 28 days after the second AZD1222 dose. These TCRs come from an adult who received the AZD1222 COVID-19 vaccine.

V is TRBV28 and J is TRBJ2-2, with TRBD1 matching 10 bases. Germline CDR1 and CDR2: MDHEN and SYDVKM. This CDR3 comprises 17 residues. Germline trimming cut 3 bases from V and 6 bases from J; bases unmatched to any gene: 10. CDR3 DNA: TGTGCCAGCAGTTTGTCACAGACAGGGGGCAGGTCCGGGGAGCTGTTTTTT. Its protein product is CASSLSQTGGRSGELFF.

The J gene is TRBJ1-2, the V gene TRBV7-9; D is uncertain. Trimming removed 2 bases at V and 6 bases at J, with 4 bases between. Germline V CDR1 and CDR2: SEHNR, FQNEAQ (reference sequence). CDR3 size: 11 residues. CDR3 residues: CASSLWNGYTF. DNA of the CDR3: TGTGCCAGCAGCTTATGGAATGGCTACACCTTC.